A single sample is the source of the 13 T cell receptor beta chains below, sequenced in a study of blood T cell repertoires in COVID-19. The repertoire was sequenced with immunoSEQ multiplex PCR; TCRdb's copy has only in-frame clones and lacks some. Among 280,000 or so clones, roughly 88% were seen once, and the ten largest hold 2.2%. Specimen: PBMCs or T cells enriched from blood (not recorded which). These receptors were collected from a man aged 25 to 40 who had recovered from COVID-19.

Only one count was recorded for this clone. This chain links TRBV9 with TRBJ2-5; D is unclear. Per the germline V gene, CDR1 is SGDLS and CDR2 is YYNGEE. The CDR3 consists of 15 residues. V lost 0 bases and J lost 0, with 9 bases in between. CDR3 DNA sequence: TGTGCCAGCAGCGTAGATATAACTGACCAAGAGACCCAGTACTTC. This encodes CASSVDITDQETQYF.

For the CDR3, the DNA is TGTGCCACCTCACTCGGGACAGGGGACACCGGGGAGCTGTTTTTT. It encodes CATSLGTGDTGELFF. The J gene is TRBJ2-2, the V gene TRBV15, with TRBD1 matching 10 bases. Losses at the gene ends were 8 bases for V and 3 bases for J; bases not matched to a gene: 6. There are 15 residues in the CDR3. Germline V gene sequence: CDR1 LNHNV, CDR2 YYDKDF (reference sequence). Together with reference TRBV15 and TRBJ2-2, the CDR3 gives the full variable domain: DAMVIQNPRYQVTQFGKPVTLSCSQTLNHNVMYWYQQKSSQAPKLLFHYYDKDFNNEADTPDNFQSRRPNTSFCFLDIRSPGLGDTAMYLCATSLGTGDTGELFFGEGSRLTVL.

This sequence joins TRBV18 and TRBJ2-2, with a weak D call TRBD1 (5 bases). The V end lost 2 bases, the J end lost 2 bases, and 9 bases lay between the germline ends. From germline, CDR1 is KGHSH and CDR2 LQKENI. The CDR3 runs 15 residues. The CDR3, as DNA: TGTGCCAGCTCACCAGCCAGGGCAAACACCGGGGAGCTGTTTTTT. It encodes CASSPARANTGELFF.

Concerning this clone: The sample carries other DNA sequences with the same CDR3. The CDR3 reads CASSPTGNQETQYF. The CDR3 DNA reads as TGTGCCAGTAGTCCAACAGGGAACCAAGAGACCCAGTACTTC. The chain joins TRBV19 to TRBJ2-5, with a tentative D call TRBD1 (6 bases). V was trimmed by 5 bases and J by 0 bases, leaving 10 bases between them. The CDR3 is 14 residues long. Looked up from germline, CDR1 is LNHDA and CDR2 is SQIVND (reference sequence).

This chain connects TRBV10-3 to TRBJ2-3; tentative D call: TRBD2 (6 bases). Germline CDR1 ENHRY, CDR2 SYGVKD. This CDR3 has 15 residues. The V end was cut by 8 bases, the J end by 0 bases, with 15 bases between. The CDR3 sequence is CAIGTSGPSTDTQYF. DNA of the CDR3: TGTGCCATCGGCACGAGCGGGCCTAGCACAGATACGCAGTATTTT.

The CDR3 reads CASSSPGLGEQYF. The CDR3 DNA follows: TGTGCCAGCAGCTCCCCAGGGCTCGGCGAGCAGTACTTC. The chain carries TRBV6-5 and TRBJ2-7; tentatively, D is TRBD1 (5 bases). Trimming pared 6 bases from V and 6 bases from J, leaving 15 bases between. The CDR3 sequence is 13 residues long. The germline CDR1 and CDR2 sequences are MNHEY and SVGAGI.

The V and J genes are TRBV12-3 or TRBV12-4 and TRBJ1-2; tentative D call: TRBD1 (6 bases). The CDR3 contains 13 residues. Trimming took 6 bases from V and 4 from J, leaving 12 bases between them. CDR3 protein: CASSLGQLYGYTF. For the CDR3, the DNA is TGTGCCAGCAGCCTTGGACAGCTCTATGGCTACACCTTC.

This chain connects TRBV6-2 or TRBV6-3 to TRBJ1-1, with TRBD1 matching over 7 bases. The CDR3 totals 16 residues. Germline loops: CDR1 MNHEY, CDR2 SVGEGT. Trimming removed 2 bases from V and 0 bases from J; junction bases left unmatched: 6. CDR3 amino acids: CASSYREGQLNTEAFF. The CDR3 DNA sequence: TGTGCCAGCAGTTACAGAGAGGGACAGCTGAACACTGAAGCTTTCTTT.

The chain employs TRBV5-4 and TRBJ1-1; D unclear. V dropped 4 bases and J dropped 1 base, with 8 bases sitting between them. Per the germline V gene, CDR1 is SGHNT and CDR2 is YYREEE (reference sequence). The CDR3 covers 13 residues. CDR3 bases: TGTGCCAGCAGCCTACAGCCGAACACTGAAGCTTTCTTT. Translating gives CASSLQPNTEAFF.

This clone was detected a few times. The chain is built from TRBV5-1 and TRBJ1-1; tentatively, D is TRBD1 (5 bases). This CDR3 contains 15 residues. Germline-derived CDR1 and CDR2 are SGHRS and YFSETQ. Trimming took off 3 bases at V and 1 base at J, with 13 bases between the two ends. CDR3 in DNA: TGCGCCAGCAGCTCCCAACTGACAGCGAACACTGAAGCTTTCTTT. Translation gives CASSSQLTANTEAFF.

This rearrangement joins TRBV5-1 to TRBJ1-1; a possible D gene is TRBD1 (5 bases). Trimming shortened V by 1 base and J by 6 bases, and 19 bases separated the two germline ends. Germline lookup yields CDR1 SGHRS and CDR2 YFSETQ. This CDR3 has 16 amino acids. CDR3 DNA: TGCGCCAGCAGCTTGAGCATCGGCGGATCGGGGGCTGAAGCTTTCTTT. Its translation: CASSLSIGGSGAEAFF. The full variable domain, with the rest looked up from reference TRBV5-1 and TRBJ1-1, is KAGVTQTPRYLIKTRGQQVTLSCSPISGHRSVSWYQQTPGQGLQFLFEYFSETQRNKGNFPGRFSGRQFSNSRSEMNVSTLELGDSALYLCASSLSIGGSGAEAFFGQGTRLTVV.

The CDR3 coding sequence is TGTGCCAGCAGCTTAGGGAGGGGGAACACTGAAGCTTTCTTT. This sequence encodes CASSLGRGNTEAFF. The rearrangement joins TRBV7-3 to TRBJ1-1; the D gene is possibly TRBD1 (5 bases). The CDR3 length is 14 residues. Germline assignment: CDR1 SGHTA and CDR2 FQGTGA. With 2 bases removed from V and 1 base from J, the gap between germline ends came to 8 bases.

The chain joins TRBV9 to TRBJ2-7; 9 nucleotides line up with TRBD2. The germline CDR1 and CDR2 sequences are SGDLS and YYNGEE. V shed 3 bases, J shed 5 bases, and the junction held 18 bases outside the gene matches. The CDR3 has 18 amino acids. For the CDR3, the DNA is TGTGCCAGCAGCGAGGGGGGACTAGCAGGTTTGAGGGACGACGAGCAGTACTTC. It codes for CASSEGGLAGLRDDEQYF.